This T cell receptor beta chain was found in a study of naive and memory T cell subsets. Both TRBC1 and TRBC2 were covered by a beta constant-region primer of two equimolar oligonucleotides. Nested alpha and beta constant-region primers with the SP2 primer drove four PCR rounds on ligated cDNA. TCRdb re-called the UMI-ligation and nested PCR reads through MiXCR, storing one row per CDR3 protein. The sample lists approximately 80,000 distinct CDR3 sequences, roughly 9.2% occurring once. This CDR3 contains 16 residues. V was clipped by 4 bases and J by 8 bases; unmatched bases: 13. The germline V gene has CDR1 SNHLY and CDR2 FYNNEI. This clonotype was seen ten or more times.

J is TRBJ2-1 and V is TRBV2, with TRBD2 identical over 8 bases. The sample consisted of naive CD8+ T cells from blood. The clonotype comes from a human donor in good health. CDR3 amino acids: CASSGIGLAGLDEQFF. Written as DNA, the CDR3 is TGTGCCAGCAGTGGAATCGGGCTAGCGGGTCTCGATGAGCAGTTCTTC.